Described below is a single T cell receptor (beta chain) sequence and its context. Its antigen is as yet unknown. An end of the junction does not agree with germline; a read error may underlie this. CDR1 and CDR2 from the germline V gene are SGHDT and YYEEEE. The CDR3 is 15 residues long. This entry belongs to a study of cytomegalovirus exposure and HLA in healthy donors. Overall study: Among the roughly 400 genotyped donors, around 85% were placed in the Caucasian-associated ancestry cluster. Study-level results: In a later analysis, donors in an Asian-associated ancestry cluster reportedly had fewer N-insertions in productive TCRs than the cohort mean. The availability of immune exposure information extended only to CMV serostatus. Sequencing depth roughly uniform across donors was assumed in presence/absence analyses.

PCR employed 60 Vbeta and 13 Jbeta primers. Profiled with immunoSEQ multiplex PCR; TCRdb holds only in-frame clones, not every one. Of about 100,000 clones in the sample, approximately 70% were seen once. The chain recombines TRBV5-6 with TRBJ1-6; a possible D gene is TRBD1 (5 bases). This receptor was taken from a man between 35 and 55 years old in good health and CMV-seropositive. Sequencing input: PBMCs. The CDR3 spells CASTHSDYAGSPLPF. CDR3 nucleotides: TGTGCCAGCACCCACTCCGATTACGCAGGGTCACCCCTCCCCTTT.